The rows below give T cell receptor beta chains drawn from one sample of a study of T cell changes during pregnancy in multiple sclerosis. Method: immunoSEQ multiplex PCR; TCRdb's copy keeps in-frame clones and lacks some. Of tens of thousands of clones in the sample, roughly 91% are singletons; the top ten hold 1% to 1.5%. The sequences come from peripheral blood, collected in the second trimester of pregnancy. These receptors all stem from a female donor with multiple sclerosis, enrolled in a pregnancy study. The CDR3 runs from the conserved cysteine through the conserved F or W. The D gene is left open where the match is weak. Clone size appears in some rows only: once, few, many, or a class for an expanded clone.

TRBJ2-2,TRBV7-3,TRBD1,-,TGTGCCAGCAGCCCCCGGGGGACAGGGACCACCGGGGAGCTGTTTTTT,CASSPRGTGTTGELFF
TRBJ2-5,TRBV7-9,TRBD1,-,TGTGCCAGCAGCTTTTGGACAGGGGGCGAAGAGACCCAGTACTTC,CASSFWTGGEETQYF
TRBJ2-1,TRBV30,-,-,TGTGCCTGGATAAGGCGGGTCGAATACAATGAGCAGTTCTTC,CAWIRRVEYNEQFF
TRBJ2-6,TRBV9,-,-,TGTGCCAGCAGCGTCTCCAGTTACTCTGGGGCCAACGTCCTGACTTTC,CASSVSSYSGANVLTF
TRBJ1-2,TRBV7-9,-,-,TGTGCCAGCAGCCGTAGGGAGACCAGCTATGGCTACACCTTC,CASSRRETSYGYTF
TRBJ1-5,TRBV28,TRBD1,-,TGTGCCAGCAGTCCCCAGACAGGGGGAGGCAGTCAGCCCCAGCATTTT,CASSPQTGGGSQPQHF
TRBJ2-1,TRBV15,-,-,TGTGCCACCAGCGAGACAGGCAGGATCTACAATGAGCAGTTCTTC,CATSETGRIYNEQFF
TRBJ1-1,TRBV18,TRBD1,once,TGTGCCAGCTCCCTATCGGGACAGGGTACTGAAGCTTTCTTT,CASSLSGQGTEAFF
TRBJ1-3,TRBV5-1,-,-,TGCGCCAGCAGCTTCCGGGACTCTACCTCTGGAAACACCATATATTTT,CASSFRDSTSGNTIYF
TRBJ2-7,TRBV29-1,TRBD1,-,TGCAGCGTCCGGGACAGGCACTCCTACGAGCAGTACTTC,CSVRDRHSYEQYF
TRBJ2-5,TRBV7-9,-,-,TGTGCCAGCGGGCAGGTCCATGAGACCCAGTACTTC,CASGQVHETQYF
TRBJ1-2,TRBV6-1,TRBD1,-,TGTGCCAGCAGGGACAGGTACCACTATGGCTACACCTTC,CASRDRYHYGYTF
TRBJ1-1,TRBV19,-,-,TGTGCCAGTAGTAGCGCAGGGAGGAGCACTGAAGCTTTCTTT,CASSSAGRSTEAFF
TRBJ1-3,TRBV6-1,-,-,TGTGCCTTACGGACAGCCTCTTCTGGAAACACCATATATTTT,CALRTASSGNTIYF
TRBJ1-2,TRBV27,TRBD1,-,TGTGCCAGCAGTCCGTGGGACAGTCTTGGCTACACCTTC,CASSPWDSLGYTF
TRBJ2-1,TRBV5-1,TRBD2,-,TGCGCCAGCAGCTTGGGACGGGGGGGCCGGAATGAGCAGTTCTTC,CASSLGRGGRNEQFF
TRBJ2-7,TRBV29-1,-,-,TGCAGCGTCGGAGACAGGGAGGACGACGAGCAGTACTTC,CSVGDREDDEQYF
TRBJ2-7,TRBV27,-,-,TGTGCCAGCCGTTTCGGCGGTGCGGGCGAGCAGTACTTC,CASRFGGAGEQYF
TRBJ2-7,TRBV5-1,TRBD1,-,TGCGCCAGCAGCTTGACGACAGGGTCAACCTACGAGCAGTACTTC,CASSLTTGSTYEQYF
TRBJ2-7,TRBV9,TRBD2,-,TGTGCCAGCAGCGTAGGGACTAGCGGTCCCTACGAGCAGTACTTC,CASSVGTSGPYEQYF
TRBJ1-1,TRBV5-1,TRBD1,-,TGCGCCAGCAGAAAGACAGGGGACACTGAAGCTTTCTTT,CASRKTGDTEAFF
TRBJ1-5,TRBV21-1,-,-,TGTGCCAGCAGCAAATCTGGGGCTAGGGGACAGGGGAATCAGCCCCAGCATTTT,CASSKSGARGQGNQPQHF
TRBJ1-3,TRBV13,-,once,TGTGCCAGCAGCGAGAACACGGGGATTTCGAATCGAAACACCATATATTTT,CASSENTGISNRNTIYF
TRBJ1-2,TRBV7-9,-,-,TGTGCCAGCAGCTTAGACAGCTTCTATGGCTACACCTTC,CASSLDSFYGYTF
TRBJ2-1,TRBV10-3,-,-,TGTGCCATCAGTGAAGATCTCGAGGCCAATGAGCAGTTCTTC,CAISEDLEANEQFF
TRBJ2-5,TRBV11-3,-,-,TGTGCCAGCAGCTTAGGGACATCAGAGACCCAGTACTTC,CASSLGTSETQYF
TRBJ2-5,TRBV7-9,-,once,TGTGCCAGCAGCTTAGGGACAGCCAAAGAGACCCAGTACTTC,CASSLGTAKETQYF
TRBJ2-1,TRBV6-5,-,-,TGTGCCAGCAGCTCCCGCTCCTACAATGAGCAGTTCTTC,CASSSRSYNEQFF
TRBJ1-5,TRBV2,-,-,TGTGCCAGCAGTGTAGAGGGATCAGAACAGCCCCAGCATTTT,CASSVEGSEQPQHF
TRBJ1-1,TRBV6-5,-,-,TGTGCCAGCAGAGGACAGCTGAACACTGAAGCTTTCTTT,CASRGQLNTEAFF
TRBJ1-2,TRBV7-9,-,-,TGTGCCAGCAGCTTAGCGGGGGGGACTAACTATGGCTACACCTTC,CASSLAGGTNYGYTF
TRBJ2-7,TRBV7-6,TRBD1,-,TGTGCCAGCAGCTTAGTCCCCGGGACAGGGGCTAGGGTGGAGTACTTC,CASSLVPGTGARVEYF
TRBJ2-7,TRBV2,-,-,TGTGCCAGCAGTGATAACAGCCCGCTTGGGGAGCAGTACTTC,CASSDNSPLGEQYF
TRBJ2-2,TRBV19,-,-,TGTGCCAGTAACCGGCAGGCCGGGGAGCTGTTTTTT,CASNRQAGELFF
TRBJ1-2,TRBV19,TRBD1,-,TGTGCCAGCCGGGACAGAGAAACCGTTAGGTCATATGGCTACACCTTC,CASRDRETVRSYGYTF
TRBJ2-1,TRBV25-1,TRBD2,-,TGTGCCAGCAGTGAATTTAGGGCTAGCGGGGGGGCAGGGGAGCAGTTCTTC,CASSEFRASGGAGEQFF
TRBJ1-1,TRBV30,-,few,TGTGCCTGGAAATACAGCAGCAGGAACACTGAAGCTTTCTTT,CAWKYSSRNTEAFF
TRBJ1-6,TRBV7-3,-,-,TGTGCCAGCAGCTTAATGGGGGGGATCCCACCCCTCCACTTT,CASSLMGGIPPLHF
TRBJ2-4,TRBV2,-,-,TGTGCCAGCAGTGAAAGGGTCAGGGCCGCCAAAAACATTCAGTACTTC,CASSERVRAAKNIQYF